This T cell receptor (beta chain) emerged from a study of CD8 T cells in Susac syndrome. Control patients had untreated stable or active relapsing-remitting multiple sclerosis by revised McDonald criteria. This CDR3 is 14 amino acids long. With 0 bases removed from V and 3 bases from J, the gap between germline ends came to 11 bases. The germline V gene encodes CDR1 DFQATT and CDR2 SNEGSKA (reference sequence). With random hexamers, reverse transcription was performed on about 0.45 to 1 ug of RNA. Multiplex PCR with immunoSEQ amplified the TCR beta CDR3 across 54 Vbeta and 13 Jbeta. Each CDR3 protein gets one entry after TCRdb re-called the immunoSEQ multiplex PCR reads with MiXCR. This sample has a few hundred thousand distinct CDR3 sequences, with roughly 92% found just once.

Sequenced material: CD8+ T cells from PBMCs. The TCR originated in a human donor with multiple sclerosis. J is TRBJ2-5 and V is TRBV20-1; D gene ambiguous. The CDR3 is CSAREPSNEETQYF. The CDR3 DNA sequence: TGCAGTGCTAGAGAGCCTTCTAACGAAGAGACCCAGTACTTC.